These 14 T cell receptor beta chains were all obtained from the same sample, sequenced in a study of T cells in Graves' hyperthyroidism and ophthalmopathy. RNA transcripts were the template for amplifying TCR beta CDR3 regions. HTBI primers were used for first-round RT-PCR of the TCR CDR3. TCRdb re-derived calls from the multiplex PCR reads in MiXCR, one entry per CDR3 protein. The data contain approximately 510,000 distinct CDR3 sequences, 46% of them singletons. The sample was peripheral blood or thyroid tissue (not recorded which). All receptors come from an adult woman with Graves' disease, either hyperthyroidism or ophthalmopathy (not recorded which).

This clonotype occurred a few times. Germline and junction disagree at one end, which may indicate a read error. V is TRBV3-1 and J is TRBJ1-5; 9 bases map to TRBD1. CDR3 size: 15 residues. Germline V gene data show CDR1 as LGHDT and CDR2 as YNNKEL (reference sequence). CDR3 sequence reads: CASSLGQGSNQSQHF. CDR3 DNA sequence: TGTGCCAGCAGCCTGGGACAGGGAAGCAATCAGTCCCAGCATTTT.

The CDR3 is CASSNPRGPYEQYF. The CDR3 DNA is TGTGCCAGCAGCAACCCCCGGGGCCCCTACGAGCAGTACTTC. The chain recombines TRBV6-1 with TRBJ2-7; D tentatively reads TRBD1 or TRBD2 (5 bases each). The CDR3 runs to 14 residues. The germline V gene has CDR1 MNHNS and CDR2 SASEGT. V lost 6 bases and J lost 2, with 14 bases in between.

This chain uses TRBV29-1 with TRBJ1-2; 11 bases are a match to TRBD1. V lost 4 bases and J lost 11; bases outside the gene matches: 21. The CDR3 loop spans 17 amino acids. CDR1 is SQVTM, CDR2 ANQGSEA, per germline. CDR3 in amino acids: CSVVRPRTGGDQTGYTF. CDR3 DNA: TGCAGCGTTGTGAGACCAAGGACAGGGGGCGACCAAACTGGGTACACCTTC.

This clonotype was observed a handful of times. V gene TRBV7-9 combines with J gene TRBJ1-2; TRBD1 is a possible D gene (5 bases). The V gene's germline CDR1 is SEHNR and CDR2 FQNEAQ (reference sequence). The CDR3 sequence is 14 residues long. V lost 5 bases to trimming and J lost 6 bases, with 16 bases between them. The CDR3 reads CASSLSRQGDGYTF. The CDR3 DNA sequence: TGTGCCAGCAGCCTTTCTCGGCAGGGTGATGGCTACACCTTC.

The rearrangement joins TRBV9 to TRBJ1-4; D may be TRBD1 (6 bases). Per germline, CDR1 SGDLS and CDR2 YYNGEE. The CDR3 covers 15 residues. The germline V and J ends were trimmed by 0 bases and 7 bases, with 13 bases remaining between them. In DNA form, the CDR3 reads TGTGCCAGCAGCGTAGCAGGGGTTTTTAGTGAAAAACTGTTTTTT. Protein product: CASSVAGVFSEKLFF.

This clonotype was counted at least ten times. The rearrangement links TRBV10-3 to TRBJ2-5, with 7 bases aligning to TRBD1. J gave up 1 base and V 10 bases, and 6 bases lay outside the gene matches. The CDR3 runs to 13 residues. CDR1 ENHRY and CDR2 SYGVKD come from the germline V gene. CDR3 in DNA: TGTGCCACGCGGACAGGCCCCCAAGAGACCCAGTACTTC. Translating gives CATRTGPQETQYF.

This clonotype showed up just a few times. The chain combines TRBV29-1 with TRBJ1-2; D unresolved. V dropped 3 bases and J dropped 8 bases, with 13 bases sitting between them. In germline, CDR1 is SQVTM, CDR2 ANQGSEA. This CDR3 spans 12 amino acids. The CDR3 sequence is CSVEGSSGGYTF. The CDR3 DNA follows: TGCAGCGTTGAGGGCAGCTCGGGGGGCTACACCTTC.

This clonotype was seen many times. V and J are TRBV20-1 and TRBJ2-7; 10 bases are shared with TRBD2. V lost 4 bases to trimming and J lost 3 bases; unmatched junction nucleotides: 3. The CDR3 sequence is 13 residues long. Per the germline V gene, CDR1 is DFQATT and CDR2 is SNEGSKA (reference sequence). This chain's CDR3 is CSATSGSYYEQYF. CDR3 in DNA: TGCAGTGCTACTAGCGGGAGTTACTACGAGCAGTACTTC.

The gene calls are TRBV7-9 and TRBJ2-3; D uncertain. Trimming removed 8 bases at V and 2 bases at J, with 11 bases between. Germline V CDR1 and CDR2: SEHNR, FQNEAQ (reference sequence). The CDR3 covers 13 residues. CDR3: CASLSGNTDTQYF. For the CDR3, the DNA is TGTGCCAGCCTTAGTGGGAACACAGATACGCAGTATTTT.

The chain links TRBV10-3 to TRBJ1-5; 8 positions agree with TRBD1. The CDR3 is 16 amino acids. J gave up 3 bases and V 4 bases, and 8 bases lay outside the gene matches. Germline V gene lookup returns CDR1 ENHRY and CDR2 SYGVKD. In DNA form, the CDR3 reads TGTGCCATCAGTGGGGGGGACAGGTTCCTCAATCAGCCCCAGCATTTT. Translated, it gives CAISGGDRFLNQPQHF.

The rearrangement links TRBV7-2 to TRBJ2-3; D not resolved. The CDR3 contains 13 residues. The V end lost 5 bases, the J end lost 11 bases, and 17 bases lay between the germline ends. Germline CDR1 and CDR2: SGHTA and FQGNSA. For the CDR3, the DNA is TGTGCCAGCAGCCAAGATCAAAATTATCGGCAGTATTTT. Translated, it gives CASSQDQNYRQYF.

V and J are TRBV29-1 and TRBJ2-3; 8 nucleotides match TRBD1. The CDR3 spans 13 residues. With V trimmed by 8 bases and J by 0 bases, 4 bases remained unmatched. The germline CDR1 and CDR2 sequences are SQVTM and ANQGSEA. The chain's CDR3 is CSQQGVSTDTQYF. The CDR3 nucleotides read TGCAGCCAACAGGGGGTTAGCACAGATACGCAGTATTTT.

This clonotype was observed at least ten times. The chain couples TRBV19 to TRBJ2-2; the D gene is possibly TRBD2 (5 bases). V lost 0 bases and J lost 4, with 12 bases in between. This CDR3 has 16 residues. Germline V gene data show CDR1 as LNHDA and CDR2 as SQIVND (reference sequence). CDR3 in amino acids: CASSIEGWERTGELFF. In DNA form, the CDR3 reads TGTGCCAGTAGTATAGAAGGGTGGGAGCGCACCGGGGAGCTGTTTTTT.

This clonotype turned up a few times. The chain uses TRBV3-1 and TRBJ1-1, with TRBD1 as a possible D gene (5 bases). V shed 3 bases and J shed 2 bases, with 10 bases lying between them. Germline lookup yields CDR1 LGHDT and CDR2 YNNKEL (reference sequence). The CDR3 sequence is 14 residues long. CDR3 protein: CASSQSQVNTEAFF. The DNA of the CDR3 is TGTGCCAGCAGCCAGTCACAGGTCAACACTGAAGCTTTCTTT.